These 13 T cell receptor beta chains share one sample of origin, sequenced in a study of shared clonotypes between healthy human individuals. CD8 cells classed as naive were CD45RO-negative and positively selected for CCR7, excluding terminally differentiated effector memory CD45RA+ cells. Here immunoSEQ multiplex PCR was the method, and the copy in TCRdb shows in-frame clones only, minus some. In the table there are around 1.9 million clones, around 93% of which are singletons. Sequenced input: naive CD8+ T cells from PBMCs. These receptors originate from a man in his late teens or twenties in good health. Some clones in this sample may be carry-over from other donors' samples.

This chain connects TRBV29-1 to TRBJ1-2; no firm D call. Trimming stripped 3 bases from V and 3 bases from J, with 8 bases between. Germline V CDR1 and CDR2: SQVTM, ANQGSEA. The CDR3 length is 12 residues. The CDR3 DNA sequence: TGCAGCGTTGACAGCGGCTACTATGGCTACACCTTC. As protein: CSVDSGYYGYTF. The full variable domain, with the rest looked up from reference TRBV29-1 and TRBJ1-2, is SAVISQKPSRDICQRGTSLTIQCQVDSQVTMMFWYRQQPGQSLTLIATANQGSEATYESGFVIDKFPISRPNLTFSTLTVSNMSPEDSSIYLCSVDSGYYGYTFGSGTRLTVV.

About this clone itself: Different DNA sequences within this sample yield the same CDR3. CDR3 protein: CASSVGPGEGYEQYF. The CDR3 bases are TGTGCCAGCAGCGTAGGTCCGGGGGAGGGGTACGAGCAGTACTTC. This chain connects TRBV9 to TRBJ2-7, with 7 bases that match TRBD2. Germline CDR1 SGDLS, CDR2 YYNGEE. V was pared by 0 bases and J by 4 bases, with 7 bases of the junction left unmatched. The CDR3 has 15 amino acids.

The chain joins TRBV13 to TRBJ2-7; TRBD2 matches at 12 bases. This CDR3 comprises 15 residues. The germline V gene has CDR1 PRHDT and CDR2 FYEKMQ (reference sequence). V dropped 5 bases and J dropped 3; count of bases not matched to a gene: 5. CDR3 amino acids: CASSRRLAGDYEQYF. In nucleotides, the CDR3 is TGTGCCAGCAGCCGACGACTAGCGGGAGACTACGAGCAGTACTTC.

The chain has TRBV28 and TRBJ1-1; perhaps TRBD1 as D (5 bases). V was pared by 3 bases and J by 1 base, with 12 bases between. This CDR3 is 15 amino acids long. Per the germline V gene, CDR1 is MDHEN and CDR2 is SYDVKM. The chain's CDR3 is CASSFYGAPNTEAFF. The CDR3 region has the DNA TGTGCCAGCAGTTTTTATGGGGCCCCGAACACTGAAGCTTTCTTT. The variable domain in full, with the rest retrieved from reference TRBV28 and TRBJ1-1, is DVKVTQSSRYLVKRTGEKVFLECVQDMDHENMFWYRQDPGLGLRLIYFSYDVKMKEKGDIPEGYSVSREKKERFSLILESASTNQTSMYLCASSFYGAPNTEAFFGQGTRLTVV.

This sequence joins TRBV7-3 and TRBJ2-5; TRBD1 aligns across 8 bases. Germline CDR1 reads SGHTA; CDR2 reads FQGTGA. The CDR3 runs 15 residues. V shed 2 bases, J shed 2 bases, and the junction held 4 bases outside the gene matches. CDR3 loop: CASSLAGGGQETQYF. The CDR3 nucleotides are TGTGCCAGCAGCTTAGCAGGGGGCGGGCAAGAGACCCAGTACTTC.

This clone has only one observation. The chain is built from TRBV28 and TRBJ1-5, with D unclear. The V gene's germline CDR1 is MDHEN and CDR2 SYDVKM. The CDR3 covers 12 residues. V was cut by 7 bases and J by 6 bases, with 10 bases left in between. DNA of the CDR3: TGTGCCAGCACCCGCCCCCCTCAGCCCCAGCATTTT. Encoded protein: CASTRPPQPQHF.

This chain uses TRBV6-6 with TRBJ1-5; 8 nucleotides match TRBD1. V dropped 5 bases and J dropped 1; count of bases not matched to a gene: 7. This CDR3 contains 16 residues. CDR1 and CDR2 from the germline V gene are MNHNY and SVGAGI (reference sequence). As DNA, the CDR3 is TGTGCCAGCAGTAGAGGACAGGGAGGAAGCAATCAGCCCCAGCATTTT. Encoded protein: CASSRGQGGSNQPQHF.

This rearrangement joins TRBV9 to TRBJ2-6; 7 nucleotides align to TRBD1. V dropped 4 bases and J dropped 1; count of bases not matched to a gene: 8. CDR3 length: 17 amino acids. Per germline, CDR1 SGDLS and CDR2 YYNGEE. CDR3 in DNA: TGTGCCAGCAGCCTCCGGGACAGTTCGTCTGGGGCCAACGTCCTGACTTTC. Translated: CASSLRDSSSGANVLTF.

This chain joins TRBV7-8 and TRBJ2-5, with TRBD1 matching 7 bases. The CDR3 has 16 amino acids. Germline V gene sequence: CDR1 SGHVS, CDR2 FQNEAQ. V lost 5 bases, J lost 3 bases, and 12 bases stayed unmatched. The CDR3 region is CASSIGGGHPEETQYF. The CDR3 region has the DNA TGTGCCAGCAGCATAGGGGGCGGGCACCCTGAAGAGACCCAGTACTTC.

This clone was observed a handful of times. The gene calls are TRBV27 and TRBJ2-2; D assignment may be TRBD1 or TRBD2 (5 bases each). V lost 3 bases, J lost 4 bases, and 9 bases lay in between. The CDR3 extends over 14 amino acids. Germline assignment: CDR1 MNHEY and CDR2 SMNVEV (reference sequence). DNA for the CDR3: TGTGCCAGCAGTTTCGGGACGGCCACCGGGGAGCTGTTTTTT. This codes for CASSFGTATGELFF.

This chain connects TRBV7-9 to TRBJ1-1; tentative D call: TRBD1 (5 bases). This CDR3 has 16 amino acids. The germline V and J ends were trimmed by 2 bases and 2 bases, with 15 bases remaining between them. CDR1 is SEHNR and CDR2 is FQNEAQ in the germline V gene (reference sequence). CDR3 in amino acids: CASSLWRAGRNTEAFF. CDR3 nucleotides: TGTGCCAGCAGCTTATGGAGGGCAGGGAGAAACACTGAAGCTTTCTTT.

Turning to this clone: Other nucleotide sequences in the sample specify the same CDR3. The chain is built from TRBV7-9 and TRBJ2-7; D is uncertain. From germline, CDR1 is SEHNR and CDR2 FQNEAQ (reference sequence). The germline V and J ends were trimmed by 4 bases and 3 bases, with 7 bases remaining between them. This CDR3 has 12 amino acids. The CDR3 DNA sequence: TGTGCCAGCAGCTCCACCGGCTACGAGCAGTACTTC. This encodes CASSSTGYEQYF.

This clone appeared a few times. The sample holds other DNA sequences that translate to the same CDR3. This CDR3 reads CASSVGGSSYEQYF. CDR3 nucleotides: TGTGCCAGCAGCGTCGGGGGGAGCTCCTACGAGCAGTACTTC. The J gene is TRBJ2-7, the V gene TRBV9; 7 positions match TRBD2. The CDR3 loop spans 14 amino acids. Looked up from germline, CDR1 is SGDLS and CDR2 is YYNGEE. With V trimmed by 2 bases and J by 0 bases, 2 bases remained unmatched.